These 18 T cell receptor beta chains share one sample of origin, sequenced in a study of long-term antiretroviral therapy in people with HIV. The authors ran the immunoSEQ assay, v3.0, at survey level. TCRdb's table, derived via immunoSEQ multiplex PCR, lists solely in-frame clones and lacks some. The repertoire consists of roughly 16,000 clones, with approximately 79% occurring once and the leading ten covering approximately 8.2%. Source: unsorted PBMCs, taken at the start of antiretroviral therapy. The receptors shown here come from a man between 25 and 39 years old with HIV.

This sequence joins TRBV19 and TRBJ1-5; D unclear. The CDR3 is 13 residues long. V gave up 6 bases and J gave up 5 bases, with 11 bases separating them. Germline CDR1 reads LNHDA; CDR2 reads SQIVND (reference sequence). CDR3 bases: TGTGCCAGTAGAAGGTACATGTATCAGCCCCAGCATTTT. Its translation is CASRRYMYQPQHF.

The chain carries TRBV5-8 and TRBJ1-3, with D unclear. Trimming left V 3 bases short and J 0 bases short, with 10 bases between. Germline CDR1 and CDR2: SGHTS and YDEGEE. The CDR3 contains 15 residues. This chain's CDR3 is CASSSDGSSGNTIYF. The CDR3 region has the DNA TGTGCCAGCAGCTCGGACGGGAGCTCTGGAAACACCATATATTTT.

The J gene is TRBJ2-4, the V gene TRBV11-3; possibly TRBD2 for D (5 bases). This CDR3 has 19 residues. V lost 2 bases, J lost 0 bases, and 20 bases lay in between. Germline V gene sequence: CDR1 SGHNT, CDR2 YENEEA. The CDR3 region is CASSLMPQYLAIAKNIQYF. The CDR3 DNA follows: TGTGCCAGCAGCTTAATGCCTCAATACCTAGCCATAGCCAAAAACATTCAGTACTTC.

The chain recombines TRBV6-1 with TRBJ1-3, with a weak D call TRBD1 (5 bases). There are 15 residues in the CDR3. Germline loops: CDR1 MNHNS, CDR2 SASEGT. With 6 bases removed from V and 0 bases from J, the gap between germline ends came to 12 bases. DNA for the CDR3: TGTGCCAGCAGGGTACAGGATACCTCTGGAAACACCATATATTTT. As protein: CASRVQDTSGNTIYF.

This chain joins TRBV13 and TRBJ1-3, with no clear D. The germline gives CDR1 PRHDT, CDR2 FYEKMQ (reference sequence). The germline V and J ends were trimmed by 4 bases and 0 bases, with 7 bases remaining between them. This CDR3 region has 14 residues. CDR3 loop: CASSSYNSGNTIYF. CDR3 DNA sequence: TGTGCCAGCAGCTCCTATAACTCTGGAAACACCATATATTTT.

J is TRBJ2-5 and V is TRBV14; D is ambiguous. CDR1 and CDR2 (germline): SGHDN, FVKESK. V was shortened by 0 bases and J by 5 bases, with 13 bases between the two germline ends. The CDR3 loop spans 15 amino acids. The CDR3 DNA follows: TGTGCCAGCAGCCAAGATTCCCCTAGGGCGGAGACCCAGTACTTC. Translation gives CASSQDSPRAETQYF.

This chain connects TRBV27 to TRBJ2-5; D remains unclear. The last part of the DNA fits TRBJ2-7 better; the J call may be wrong. CDR3 length equals 15 residues. CDR1 is MNHEY and CDR2 is SMNVEV in the germline V gene (reference sequence). The CDR3, as DNA: TGTGCCAGCAGTTTAAGCCTTTCCAGCTCCTACGAGCAGTACTTC. Encoded protein: CASSLSLSSSYEQYF.

This clone has a handful of counts. This chain links TRBV19 with TRBJ1-5; D remains unclear. The germline gives CDR1 LNHDA, CDR2 SQIVND (reference sequence). Trimming stripped 6 bases from V and 0 bases from J, with 6 bases between. The CDR3 is 13 amino acids. The CDR3 spells CASSGDSNQPQHF. As DNA, the CDR3 is TGTGCCAGTAGCGGCGATAGCAATCAGCCCCAGCATTTT.

The genes are TRBV4-2 and TRBJ1-2; no reliable D call. CDR1 is LGHNA and CDR2 is YNFKEQ in the germline V gene. The length of the CDR3 is 16 residues. The V and J ends lost 3 bases and 1 base respectively, with 15 bases between them. Here the CDR3 DNA reads TGTGCCAGCAGCCACACGACAACGAGGGTTAACTATGGCTACACCTTC. Its protein product is CASSHTTTRVNYGYTF.

The chain joins TRBV2 to TRBJ1-5; 7 nucleotides align to TRBD1. V lost 5 bases to trimming and J lost 3 bases; unmatched junction nucleotides: 4. The CDR3 has 14 residues. CDR1 and CDR2 (germline): SNHLY, FYNNEI. The chain's CDR3 is CASSQDRYNQPQHF. The CDR3 nucleotides are TGTGCCAGCAGTCAGGACAGGTACAATCAGCCCCAGCATTTT.

V and J are TRBV11-2 and TRBJ1-1; D is undetermined. This CDR3 has 13 residues. With 1 base removed from V and 2 bases from J, the gap between germline ends came to 5 bases. CDR1 is SGHAT, CDR2 FQNNGV, per germline. The CDR3 sequence is CASSLGRNTEAFF. The CDR3 bases are TGTGCCAGCAGCTTAGGACGAAACACTGAAGCTTTCTTT.

The gene calls are TRBV4-2 and TRBJ1-5; D ambiguous. The CDR3 extends over 15 amino acids. CDR1 LGHNA and CDR2 YNFKEQ come from the germline V gene. V was shortened by 6 bases and J by 4 bases, with 16 bases between the two germline ends. DNA of the CDR3: TGTGCCAGCAGTCCTTCTGACCTAAGTAATCAGCCCCAGCATTTT. As protein: CASSPSDLSNQPQHF.

This clone was observed a handful of times. The chain links TRBV11-2 to TRBJ2-7; possibly TRBD2 for D (6 bases). Germline assignment: CDR1 SGHAT and CDR2 FQNNGV. This CDR3 is built from 14 residues. Deletions cut 3 bases from V and 0 bases from J, with 9 bases between. The CDR3 sequence: CASSFGGNSYEQYF. The CDR3 DNA follows: TGTGCCAGCAGCTTCGGGGGAAACTCCTACGAGCAGTACTTC.

The chain links TRBV25-1 to TRBJ1-1, with D possibly TRBD1 on 6 matching bases. Germline lookup yields CDR1 MGHDK and CDR2 SYGVNS. Trimming pared 4 bases from V and 1 base from J, leaving 10 bases between. The CDR3 has 14 amino acids. CDR3 region: CASSGAGANTEAFF. CDR3 nucleotides: TGTGCCAGCAGTGGGGCAGGGGCGAACACTGAAGCTTTCTTT.

The chain recombines TRBV5-1 with TRBJ2-1; no clear D gene. The germline V gene encodes CDR1 SGHRS and CDR2 YFSETQ. This CDR3 comprises 17 residues. V was pared by 0 bases and J by 0 bases, with 13 bases between. CDR3 sequence (DNA): TGCGCCAGCAGCTTGGAGGAGCGCCTAAGCTCCTACAATGAGCAGTTCTTC. Its protein is CASSLEERLSSYNEQFF.

The rearrangement uses TRBV2 and TRBJ1-1, with a possible D match to TRBD1 (5 bases). Germline CDR1 SNHLY, CDR2 FYNNEI. Trimming removed 3 bases from V and 4 bases from J, with 9 bases in between. CDR3 length: 13 amino acids. The CDR3 DNA follows: TGTGCCAGCAGTGATACCCAGGGCACTGAAGCTTTCTTT. Translating gives CASSDTQGTEAFF. The complete variable domain, with remaining parts taken from reference TRBV2 and TRBJ1-1, reads EPEVTQTPSHQVTQMGQEVILRCVPISNHLYFYWYRQILGQKVEFLVSFYNNEISEKSEIFDDQFSVERPDGSNFTLKIRSTKLEDSAMYFCASSDTQGTEAFFGQGTRLTVV.

The chain uses TRBV27 and TRBJ1-2; D remains ambiguous. Per the germline V gene, CDR1 is MNHEY and CDR2 is SMNVEV (reference sequence). CDR3 size: 13 residues. Trimming took 4 bases from V and 5 from J, leaving 11 bases between them. The CDR3 loop reads CASSWLRGYGYTF. The CDR3 DNA reads as TGTGCCAGCAGTTGGCTACGGGGATATGGCTACACCTTC.

The chain has TRBV9 and TRBJ2-1; TRBD2 agrees at 8 bases. This CDR3 spans 16 amino acids. Per the germline V gene, CDR1 is SGDLS and CDR2 is YYNGEE. Trimming removed 2 bases from V and 0 bases from J; junction bases left unmatched: 4. The CDR3 region is CASSVKTSGSYNEQFF. CDR3 DNA sequence: TGTGCCAGCAGCGTTAAAACTAGCGGCTCCTACAATGAGCAGTTCTTC.